This T cell receptor beta chain was documented in a study of blood T cells in healthy people across ages. There are 13 residues in the CDR3. CDR1 MDHEN and CDR2 SYDVKM come from the germline V gene. Trimming took 8 bases from V and 1 from J; bases not matched to a gene: 4. About this clonotype itself: Its specificity is unknown.

Primed by a sample-barcoded 5' primer and a J-beta primer mix, a second PCR proceeded for about 6 to 12 cycles. The template-switch adaptor was a 5' adaptor with 12 random nucleotides. It tagged each cDNA molecule. TCRdb used MiXCR to reprocess the 5' RACE reads, holding one entry per CDR3 protein. The sample carries over a million distinct CDR3 sequences, under 30% recorded once. General study points: Per million T cells, TCR beta diversity dropped about linearly as age rose.

The sample was also linked to a second study, of T cells of mothers and their children. That publication notes: The study recruited three healthy Caucasian mothers and their six children as donors. The data showed no persistent microchimeric T cell clones.

Sequences were obtained from blood. The TCR sequence derives from a girl aged 2-15 years in good health. The chain couples TRBV28 to TRBJ2-7, with 8 bases lining up with TRBD2. The CDR3 nucleotides are TGTGCCAGCGTCGCGGGAGGATCCTACGAGCAGTACTTC. Translation: CASVAGGSYEQYF.